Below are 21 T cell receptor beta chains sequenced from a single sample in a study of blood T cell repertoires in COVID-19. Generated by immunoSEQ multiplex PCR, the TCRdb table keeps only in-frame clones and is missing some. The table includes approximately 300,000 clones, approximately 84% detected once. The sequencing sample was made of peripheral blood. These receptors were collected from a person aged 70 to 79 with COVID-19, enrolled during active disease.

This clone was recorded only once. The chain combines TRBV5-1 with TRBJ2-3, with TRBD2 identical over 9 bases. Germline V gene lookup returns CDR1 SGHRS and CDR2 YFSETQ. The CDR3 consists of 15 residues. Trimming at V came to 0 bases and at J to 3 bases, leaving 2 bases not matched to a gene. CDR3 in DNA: TGCGCCAGCAGCTTGGCTAGCGGGGTTACAGATACGCAGTATTTT. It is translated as CASSLASGVTDTQYF. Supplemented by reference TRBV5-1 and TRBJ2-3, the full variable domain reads KAGVTQTPRYLIKTRGQQVTLSCSPISGHRSVSWYQQTPGQGLQFLFEYFSETQRNKGNFPGRFSGRQFSNSRSEMNVSTLELGDSALYLCASSLASGVTDTQYFGPGTRLTVL.

Here the CDR3 DNA reads TGTGCCAGCAGCAAATGGACAGGGGGTCCAGATACGCAGTATTTT. Amino acids: CASSKWTGGPDTQYF. The rearrangement joins TRBV11-1 to TRBJ2-3; 10 bases agree with TRBD1. The germline V gene has CDR1 SGHAT and CDR2 FQDESV (reference sequence). Losses at the gene ends were 5 bases for V and 4 bases for J; bases not matched to a gene: 6. This CDR3 is 15 amino acids long.

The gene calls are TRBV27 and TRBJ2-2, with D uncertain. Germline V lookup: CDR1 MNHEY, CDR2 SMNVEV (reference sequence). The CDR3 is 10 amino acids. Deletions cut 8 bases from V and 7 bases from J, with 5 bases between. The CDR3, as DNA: TGTGCCAGCGGCCTCGGGGAGCTGTTTTTT. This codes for CASGLGELFF.

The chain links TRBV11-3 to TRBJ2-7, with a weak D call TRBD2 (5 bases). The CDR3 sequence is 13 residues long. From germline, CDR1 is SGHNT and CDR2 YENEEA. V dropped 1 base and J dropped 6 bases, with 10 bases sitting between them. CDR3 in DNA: TGTGCCAGCAGCTTAGGGCCTAGCCTCGAGCAGTACTTC. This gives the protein CASSLGPSLEQYF.

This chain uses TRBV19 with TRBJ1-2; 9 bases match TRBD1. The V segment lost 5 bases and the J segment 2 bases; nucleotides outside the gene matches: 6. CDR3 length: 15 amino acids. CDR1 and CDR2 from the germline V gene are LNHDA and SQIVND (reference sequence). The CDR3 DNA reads TGTGCCAGTAGTGTACAGGGGGCGGGGAACTATGGCTACACCTTC. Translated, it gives CASSVQGAGNYGYTF.

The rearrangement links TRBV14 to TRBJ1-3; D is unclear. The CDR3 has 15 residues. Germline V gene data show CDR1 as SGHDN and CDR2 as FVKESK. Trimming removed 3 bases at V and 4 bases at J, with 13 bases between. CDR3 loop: CASSQFRGHGNTIYF. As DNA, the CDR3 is TGTGCCAGCAGCCAGTTCCGTGGCCACGGAAACACCATATATTTT.

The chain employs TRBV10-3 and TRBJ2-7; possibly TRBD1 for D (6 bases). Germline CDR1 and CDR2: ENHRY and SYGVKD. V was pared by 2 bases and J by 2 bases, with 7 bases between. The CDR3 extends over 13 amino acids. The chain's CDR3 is CAISEGQPYEQYF. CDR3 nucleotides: TGTGCCATCAGTGAGGGACAGCCCTACGAGCAGTACTTC.

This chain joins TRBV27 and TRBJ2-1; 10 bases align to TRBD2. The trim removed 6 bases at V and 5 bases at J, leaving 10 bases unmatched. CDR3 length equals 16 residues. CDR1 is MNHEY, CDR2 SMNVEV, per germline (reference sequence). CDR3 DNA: TGTGCCAGCAGCCCCGGGACTAGCGTTAGTCACAATGAGCAGTTCTTC. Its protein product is CASSPGTSVSHNEQFF.

CDR3 bases: TGTGCCAGCAGCTTGGACACAAGAGGCTACACCTTC. Its protein product is CASSLDTRGYTF. This chain uses TRBV7-2 with TRBJ1-2, with D possibly matching TRBD1 (5 bases). Germline V gene lookup returns CDR1 SGHTA and CDR2 FQGNSA. Trimming took 3 bases from V and 8 from J, leaving 10 bases between them. This CDR3 is 12 amino acids long.

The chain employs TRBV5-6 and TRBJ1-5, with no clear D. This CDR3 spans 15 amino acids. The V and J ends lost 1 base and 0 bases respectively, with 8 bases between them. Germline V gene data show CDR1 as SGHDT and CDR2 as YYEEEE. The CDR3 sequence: CASSLSGSSNQPQHF. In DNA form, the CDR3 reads TGTGCCAGCAGCTTGTCGGGATCTAGCAATCAGCCCCAGCATTTT.

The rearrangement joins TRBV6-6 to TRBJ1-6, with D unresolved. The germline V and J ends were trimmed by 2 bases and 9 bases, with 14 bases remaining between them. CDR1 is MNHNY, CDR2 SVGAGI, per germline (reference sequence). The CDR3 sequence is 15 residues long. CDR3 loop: CASSYDRGEVSPLHF. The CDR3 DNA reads TGTGCCAGCAGTTACGACCGGGGTGAGGTTTCACCCCTCCACTTT.

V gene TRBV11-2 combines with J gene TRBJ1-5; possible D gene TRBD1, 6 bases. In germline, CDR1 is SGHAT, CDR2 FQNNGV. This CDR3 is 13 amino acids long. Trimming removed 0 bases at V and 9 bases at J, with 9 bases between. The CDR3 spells CASSLDETGPQHF. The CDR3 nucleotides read TGTGCCAGCAGCTTAGATGAGACAGGGCCCCAGCATTTT. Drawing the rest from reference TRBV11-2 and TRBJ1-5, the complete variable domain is EAGVAQSPRYKIIEKRQSVAFWCNPISGHATLYWYQQILGQGPKLLIQFQNNGVVDDSQLPKDRFSAERLKGVDSTLKIQPAKLEDSAVYLCASSLDETGPQHFGDGTRLSIL.

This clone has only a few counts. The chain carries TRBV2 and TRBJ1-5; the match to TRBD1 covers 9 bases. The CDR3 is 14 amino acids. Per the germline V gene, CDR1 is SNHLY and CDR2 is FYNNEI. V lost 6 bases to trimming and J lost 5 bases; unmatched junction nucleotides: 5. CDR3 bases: TGTGCCAGCAGCTTAGACAGGGGGTATCAGCCCCAGCATTTT. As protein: CASSLDRGYQPQHF.

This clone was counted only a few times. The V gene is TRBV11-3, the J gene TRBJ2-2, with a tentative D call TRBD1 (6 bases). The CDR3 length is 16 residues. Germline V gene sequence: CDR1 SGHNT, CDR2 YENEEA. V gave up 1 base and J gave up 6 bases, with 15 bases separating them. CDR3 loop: CASSLVGQGLAGELFF. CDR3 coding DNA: TGTGCCAGCAGCTTAGTCGGTCAGGGGTTGGCCGGGGAGCTGTTTTTT.

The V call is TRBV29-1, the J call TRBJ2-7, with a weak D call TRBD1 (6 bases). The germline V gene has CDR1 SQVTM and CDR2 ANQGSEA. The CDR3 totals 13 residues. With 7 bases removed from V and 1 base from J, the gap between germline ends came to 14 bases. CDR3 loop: CSALTGTSYEQYF. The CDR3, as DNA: TGCAGCGCTCTAACAGGGACATCCTACGAGCAGTACTTC.

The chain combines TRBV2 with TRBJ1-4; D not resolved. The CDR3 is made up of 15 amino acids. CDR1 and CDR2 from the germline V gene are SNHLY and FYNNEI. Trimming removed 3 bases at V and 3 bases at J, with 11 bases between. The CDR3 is CASSDLTRSNEKLFF. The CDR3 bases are TGTGCCAGCAGTGACCTGACACGTTCTAATGAAAAACTGTTTTTT.

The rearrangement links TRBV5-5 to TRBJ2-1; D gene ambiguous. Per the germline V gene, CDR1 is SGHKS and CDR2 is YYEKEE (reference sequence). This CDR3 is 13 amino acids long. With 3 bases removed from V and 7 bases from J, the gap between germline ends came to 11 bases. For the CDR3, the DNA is TGTGCCAGCAGCTCGACTGTTTGGAATGAGCAGTTCTTC. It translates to CASSSTVWNEQFF.

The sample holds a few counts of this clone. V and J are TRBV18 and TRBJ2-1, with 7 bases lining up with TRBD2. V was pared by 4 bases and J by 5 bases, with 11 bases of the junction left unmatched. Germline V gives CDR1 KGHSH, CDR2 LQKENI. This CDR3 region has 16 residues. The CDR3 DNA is TGTGCCAGCTCACTAGCGATGGCTAGCGGAAACAATGAGCAGTTCTTC. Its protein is CASSLAMASGNNEQFF.

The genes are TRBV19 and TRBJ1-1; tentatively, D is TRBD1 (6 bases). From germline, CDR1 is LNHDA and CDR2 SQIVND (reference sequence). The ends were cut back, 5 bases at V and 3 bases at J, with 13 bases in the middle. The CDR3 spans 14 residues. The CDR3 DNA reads TGTGCCAGTAGTGCCACAGGGAGTGACACTGAAGCTTTCTTT. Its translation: CASSATGSDTEAFF.

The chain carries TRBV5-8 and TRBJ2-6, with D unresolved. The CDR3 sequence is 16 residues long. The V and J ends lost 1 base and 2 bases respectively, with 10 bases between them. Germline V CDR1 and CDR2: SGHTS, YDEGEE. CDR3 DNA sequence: TGTGCCAGCAGCTTGTTTATCCGGGCTGGGGCCAACGTCCTGACTTTC. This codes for CASSLFIRAGANVLTF. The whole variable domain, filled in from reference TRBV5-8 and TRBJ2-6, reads EAGVTQSPTHLIKTRGQQATLRCSPISGHTSVYWYQQALGLGLQFLLWYDEGEERNRGNFPPRFSGRQFPNYSSELNVNALELEDSALYLCASSLFIRAGANVLTFGAGSRLTVL.

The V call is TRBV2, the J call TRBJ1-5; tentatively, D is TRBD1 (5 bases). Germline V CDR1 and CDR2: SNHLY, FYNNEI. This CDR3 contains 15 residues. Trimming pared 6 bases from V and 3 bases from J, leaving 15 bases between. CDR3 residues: CASRRGDGNNQPQHF. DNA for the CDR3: TGTGCCAGCAGACGGGGGGACGGCAACAATCAGCCCCAGCATTTT.